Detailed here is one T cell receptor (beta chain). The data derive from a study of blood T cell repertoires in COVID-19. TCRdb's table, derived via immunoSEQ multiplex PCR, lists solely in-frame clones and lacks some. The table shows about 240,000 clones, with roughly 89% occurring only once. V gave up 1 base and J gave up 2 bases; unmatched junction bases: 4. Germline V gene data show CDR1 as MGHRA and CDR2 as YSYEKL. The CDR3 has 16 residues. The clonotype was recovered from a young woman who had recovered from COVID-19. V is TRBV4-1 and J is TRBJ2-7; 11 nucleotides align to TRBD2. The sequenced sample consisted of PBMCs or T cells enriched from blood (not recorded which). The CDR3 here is CASSQGLAGGTYEQYF. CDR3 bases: TGCGCCAGCAGCCAAGGGCTAGCGGGAGGTACCTACGAGCAGTACTTC.